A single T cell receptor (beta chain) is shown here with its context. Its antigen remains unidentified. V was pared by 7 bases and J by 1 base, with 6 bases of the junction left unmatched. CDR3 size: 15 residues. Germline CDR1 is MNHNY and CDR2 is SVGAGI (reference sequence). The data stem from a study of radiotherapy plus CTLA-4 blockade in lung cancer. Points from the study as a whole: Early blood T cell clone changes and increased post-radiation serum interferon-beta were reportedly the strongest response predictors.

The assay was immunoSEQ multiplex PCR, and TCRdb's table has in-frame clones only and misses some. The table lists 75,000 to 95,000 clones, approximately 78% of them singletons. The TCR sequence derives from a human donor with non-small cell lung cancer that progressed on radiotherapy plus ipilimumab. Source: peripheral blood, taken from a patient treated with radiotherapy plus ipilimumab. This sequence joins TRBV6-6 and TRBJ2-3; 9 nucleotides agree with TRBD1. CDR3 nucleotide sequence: TGTGCCAGCATCCCGCGGGACAGGGGCACAGATACGCAGTATTTT. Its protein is CASIPRDRGTDTQYF.